These T cell receptor beta chains were read from a single sample in a study of shared clonotypes between healthy human individuals. The data were produced by immunoSEQ multiplex PCR, yet TCRdb's version contains in-frame clones alone and is incomplete. The sample lists over a million clones, approximately 98% occurring once. Source material: naive CD4+ T cells sorted from blood. Receptors were obtained from a man aged 30 to 45 in good health. CDR3s include the opening cysteine and the closing phenylalanine or tryptophan. A D gene is named only where the DNA matches it firmly. Rows give clone size only sometimes, using once, few, many, or a class for an expanded clone.

d_call: TRBD2; v_call: TRBV5-1; j_call: TRBJ2-5; clone_size: NA; cdr3_nt: TGCGCCAGCAGCTGGGGAGGGAATGAAGAGACCCAGTACTTC; cdr3_aa: CASSWGGNEETQYF
d_call: NA; v_call: TRBV28; j_call: TRBJ2-7; clone_size: NA; cdr3_nt: TGTGCCAGCCCACCCAGGGTCCTTAGCCACCACTCCTACGAGCAGTACTTC; cdr3_aa: CASPPRVLSHHSYEQYF
d_call: NA; v_call: TRBV28; j_call: TRBJ1-1; clone_size: NA; cdr3_nt: TGTGCCAGCAATAGGTCAGGGCCTAACACTGAAGCTTTCTTT; cdr3_aa: CASNRSGPNTEAFF
d_call: NA; v_call: TRBV9; j_call: TRBJ2-2; clone_size: NA; cdr3_nt: TGTGCCAGCAGCGTAGCTGCCACCGGGGAGCTGTTTTTT; cdr3_aa: CASSVAATGELFF
d_call: TRBD2; v_call: TRBV6-1; j_call: TRBJ2-7; clone_size: NA; cdr3_nt: TGTGCCATTTCCCCTAGCGGTTACTCCTACGAGCAGTACTTC; cdr3_aa: CAISPSGYSYEQYF
d_call: TRBD1; v_call: TRBV9; j_call: TRBJ2-1; clone_size: NA; cdr3_nt: TGTGCCAGCAGCGTAGTCACAGGGGGCTCCTACAATGAGCAGTTCTTC; cdr3_aa: CASSVVTGGSYNEQFF
d_call: NA; v_call: TRBV18; j_call: TRBJ1-1; clone_size: once; cdr3_nt: TGTGCCAGCTCAGGAGGGCCGGTGAACACTGAAGCTTTCTTT; cdr3_aa: CASSGGPVNTEAFF
d_call: TRBD1; v_call: TRBV5-4; j_call: TRBJ2-7; clone_size: once; cdr3_nt: TGTGCCAGCAGCTCGGGACAGGGTCGTTACGAGCAGTACTTC; cdr3_aa: CASSSGQGRYEQYF
d_call: NA; v_call: TRBV5-1; j_call: TRBJ1-3; clone_size: NA; cdr3_nt: TGCGCCAGCAGCTTGAGCTCTGGAAACACCATATATTTT; cdr3_aa: CASSLSSGNTIYF
d_call: NA; v_call: TRBV15; j_call: TRBJ2-7; clone_size: NA; cdr3_nt: TGTGCCACCAGCTACGGGGCGGCCTACGAGCAGTACTTC; cdr3_aa: CATSYGAAYEQYF
d_call: NA; v_call: TRBV7-8; j_call: TRBJ2-7; clone_size: NA; cdr3_nt: TGTGCCAGCAGCTTAGGCCCACCCGCAACCTACGAGCAGTACTTC; cdr3_aa: CASSLGPPATYEQYF
d_call: NA; v_call: TRBV7-8; j_call: TRBJ2-7; clone_size: once; cdr3_nt: TGTGCCAGCAGGGATGCCGCAGCCTTCACGCAGTACTTC; cdr3_aa: CASRDAAAFTQYF
d_call: TRBD1; v_call: TRBV5-1; j_call: TRBJ2-1; clone_size: NA; cdr3_nt: TGCGCCAGCAGCCCGGGACAGGGGGCTAATGAGCAGTTCTTC; cdr3_aa: CASSPGQGANEQFF
d_call: TRBD1; v_call: TRBV10-3; j_call: TRBJ1-5; clone_size: NA; cdr3_nt: TGTGCCAGTTCCTCGGGACAGAAGTTAGTAACGCCCCAGCATTTT; cdr3_aa: CASSSGQKLVTPQHF
d_call: NA; v_call: TRBV28; j_call: TRBJ1-4; clone_size: NA; cdr3_nt: TGTGCCAGCAGTTTGGGCGGGGGAGCTGAAAAACTGTTTTTT; cdr3_aa: CASSLGGGAEKLFF
d_call: NA; v_call: TRBV5-1; j_call: TRBJ2-2; clone_size: NA; cdr3_nt: TGCGCCAGCAGCAGATCGAACACCGGGGAGCTGTTTTTT; cdr3_aa: CASSRSNTGELFF
d_call: TRBD2; v_call: TRBV11-2; j_call: TRBJ2-1; clone_size: NA; cdr3_nt: TGTGCCAGCAGCCGTCGACTAGCGGGAGCCCGTTCCAATGAGCAGTTCTTC; cdr3_aa: CASSRRLAGARSNEQFF
d_call: NA; v_call: TRBV12-5; j_call: TRBJ2-7; clone_size: once; cdr3_nt: TGTGCTAGTGAAGGGTACGAGCAGTACTTC; cdr3_aa: CASEGYEQYF
d_call: NA; v_call: TRBV28; j_call: TRBJ1-5; clone_size: NA; cdr3_nt: TGTGCCACTGCGGGGCCAGTTCCCAATCAGCCCCAGCATTTT; cdr3_aa: CATAGPVPNQPQHF
d_call: NA; v_call: TRBV5-6; j_call: TRBJ1-2; clone_size: NA; cdr3_nt: TGTGCCAGCAGCACTCGGGGGGGAAGAGGCGGCTACACCTTC; cdr3_aa: CASSTRGGRGGYTF
d_call: TRBD2; v_call: TRBV5-1; j_call: TRBJ2-1; clone_size: NA; cdr3_nt: TGCGCCAGCAGCTTGGTTCTAGCGGGAGACAATGAGCAGTTCTTC; cdr3_aa: CASSLVLAGDNEQFF
d_call: NA; v_call: TRBV5-1; j_call: TRBJ2-2; clone_size: NA; cdr3_nt: TGCGCCAGCAGCCTCCCACTGACGGGACATACCGGGGAGCTGTTTTTT; cdr3_aa: CASSLPLTGHTGELFF
d_call: TRBD2; v_call: TRBV10-1; j_call: TRBJ2-2; clone_size: NA; cdr3_nt: TGCGCCAGCAGCCGCACTAGCGGGATGAACACCGGGGAGCTGTTTTTT; cdr3_aa: CASSRTSGMNTGELFF
d_call: TRBD1; v_call: TRBV18; j_call: TRBJ1-5; clone_size: NA; cdr3_nt: TGTGCCAGCTCACCTTTCAACAGGGGCGCGGATCAGCCCCAGCATTTT; cdr3_aa: CASSPFNRGADQPQHF
d_call: NA; v_call: TRBV28; j_call: TRBJ1-2; clone_size: NA; cdr3_nt: TGTGCCAGCAGTTTATCAGCGAAGTTACTCTTC; cdr3_aa: CASSLSAKLLF
d_call: NA; v_call: TRBV30; j_call: TRBJ1-2; clone_size: NA; cdr3_nt: TGTGCCTGGAGGCGGGCACTCAGTGGCTACACCTTC; cdr3_aa: CAWRRALSGYTF
d_call: NA; v_call: TRBV9; j_call: TRBJ2-3; clone_size: NA; cdr3_nt: TGTGCCAGCAGCGCCCTAGGCACAGATACGCAGTATTTT; cdr3_aa: CASSALGTDTQYF
d_call: NA; v_call: TRBV18; j_call: TRBJ1-3; clone_size: NA; cdr3_nt: TGTGCCAGCTCACCACTGCCTGACGGGACCGCTGGAAACACCATATATTTT; cdr3_aa: CASSPLPDGTAGNTIYF
d_call: NA; v_call: TRBV18; j_call: TRBJ2-1; clone_size: NA; cdr3_nt: TGTGCCAGCTCACCACTCTCCAGGGATGTTAGGAATGAGCAGTTCTTC; cdr3_aa: CASSPLSRDVRNEQFF
d_call: NA; v_call: TRBV7-9; j_call: TRBJ2-7; clone_size: NA; cdr3_nt: TGTGCCAGCAGCTATACCAGTTACGAGCAGTACTTC; cdr3_aa: CASSYTSYEQYF
d_call: NA; v_call: TRBV7-8; j_call: TRBJ1-3; clone_size: NA; cdr3_nt: TGTGCCAGCAGCTTAATTAGGCCAGGCAGCTCTGGAAACACCATATATTTT; cdr3_aa: CASSLIRPGSSGNTIYF
d_call: NA; v_call: TRBV11-2; j_call: TRBJ2-1; clone_size: NA; cdr3_nt: TGTGCCAGCAGCCCACGTGGGTCGGGCGCCCCTGATGAGTTCTTC; cdr3_aa: CASSPRGSGAPDEFF
d_call: TRBD2; v_call: TRBV5-4; j_call: TRBJ2-1; clone_size: NA; cdr3_nt: TGTGCCAGCAGAGGACTAGCGGGTAGCTCCTACAATGAGCAGTTCTTC; cdr3_aa: CASRGLAGSSYNEQFF
d_call: TRBD1; v_call: TRBV30; j_call: TRBJ1-5; clone_size: NA; cdr3_nt: TGTGCCTGGAGTGTACCTGGGTTCAGGGGGCTATCTCAGCCCCAGCATTTT; cdr3_aa: CAWSVPGFRGLSQPQHF
d_call: NA; v_call: TRBV5-1; j_call: TRBJ2-3; clone_size: NA; cdr3_nt: TGCGCCAGCAGCTTCACGACAGGATCTGATACGCAGTATTTT; cdr3_aa: CASSFTTGSDTQYF
d_call: NA; v_call: TRBV6-1; j_call: TRBJ1-4; clone_size: NA; cdr3_nt: TGTGCCAGCAGTGAACGGCCCGGGATGAATGAAAAACTGTTTTTT; cdr3_aa: CASSERPGMNEKLFF
d_call: TRBD2; v_call: TRBV29-1; j_call: TRBJ2-1; clone_size: NA; cdr3_nt: TGCAGCGTATCTAGCGGGAGCTCCTACAATGAGCAGTTCTTC; cdr3_aa: CSVSSGSSYNEQFF
d_call: TRBD1; v_call: TRBV28; j_call: TRBJ1-5; clone_size: NA; cdr3_nt: TGTGCCAGCAATTACTTGGACAGGGGAAATCAGCCCCAGCATTTT; cdr3_aa: CASNYLDRGNQPQHF
d_call: TRBD1; v_call: TRBV10-2; j_call: TRBJ1-2; clone_size: NA; cdr3_nt: TGCGCCAGCAGTGCGGACAGGGCTTATGGCTACACCTTC; cdr3_aa: CASSADRAYGYTF
d_call: NA; v_call: TRBV18; j_call: TRBJ2-1; clone_size: NA; cdr3_nt: TGTGCCAGCTCACCGAGGAGCTTCCGGACGGATTACAATGAGCAGTTCTTC; cdr3_aa: CASSPRSFRTDYNEQFF